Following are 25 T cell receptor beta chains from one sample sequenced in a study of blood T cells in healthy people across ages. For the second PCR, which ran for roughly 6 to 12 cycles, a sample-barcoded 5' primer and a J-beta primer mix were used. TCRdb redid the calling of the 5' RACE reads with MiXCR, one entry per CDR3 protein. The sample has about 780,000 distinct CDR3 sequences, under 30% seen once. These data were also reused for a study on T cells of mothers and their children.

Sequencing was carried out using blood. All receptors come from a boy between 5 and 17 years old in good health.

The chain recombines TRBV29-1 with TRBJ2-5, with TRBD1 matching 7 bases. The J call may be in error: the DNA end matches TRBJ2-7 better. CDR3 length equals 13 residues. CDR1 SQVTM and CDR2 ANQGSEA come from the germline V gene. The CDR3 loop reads CSVAPGQVYEQYF. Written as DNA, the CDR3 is TGCAGCGTTGCCCCTGGACAGGTCTACGAGCAGTACTTC.

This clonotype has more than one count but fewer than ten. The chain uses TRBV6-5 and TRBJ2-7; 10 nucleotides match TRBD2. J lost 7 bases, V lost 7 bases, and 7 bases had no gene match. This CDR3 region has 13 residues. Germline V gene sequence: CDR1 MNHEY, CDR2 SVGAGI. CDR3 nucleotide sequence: TGTGCCAGCAAGGGAGCGGGGGGGGATGAGCAGTACTTC. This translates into CASKGAGGDEQYF.

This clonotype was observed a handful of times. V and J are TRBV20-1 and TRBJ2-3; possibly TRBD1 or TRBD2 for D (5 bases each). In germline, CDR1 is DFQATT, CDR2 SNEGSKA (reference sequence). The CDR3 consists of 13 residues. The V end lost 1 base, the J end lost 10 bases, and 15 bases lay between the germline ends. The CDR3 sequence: CSARGALQGAQYF. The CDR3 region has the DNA TGCAGTGCTAGAGGGGCCCTTCAGGGAGCGCAGTATTTT.

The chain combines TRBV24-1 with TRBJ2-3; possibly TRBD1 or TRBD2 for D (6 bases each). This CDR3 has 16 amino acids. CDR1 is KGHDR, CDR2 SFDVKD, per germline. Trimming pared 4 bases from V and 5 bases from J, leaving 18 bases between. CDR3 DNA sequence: TGTGCCACCAGTGAGCTCGGCGGGACACTGCAAGATACGCAGTATTTT. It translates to CATSELGGTLQDTQYF.

CDR3 coding DNA: TGTGCCAGCAGCGTGCAGGGGGCGATCCCCAAAGAGACCCAGTACTTC. It is translated as CASSVQGAIPKETQYF. The chain couples TRBV11-1 to TRBJ2-5; 8 bases agree with TRBD1. The CDR3 has 16 residues. The V gene's germline CDR1 is SGHAT and CDR2 FQDESV (reference sequence). V dropped 5 bases and J dropped 3; count of bases not matched to a gene: 11.

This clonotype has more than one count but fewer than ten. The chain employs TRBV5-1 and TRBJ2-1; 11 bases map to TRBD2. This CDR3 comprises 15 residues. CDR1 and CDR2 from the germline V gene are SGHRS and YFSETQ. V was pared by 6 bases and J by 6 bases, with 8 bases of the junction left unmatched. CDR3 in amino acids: CASMPLAGVGNEQFF. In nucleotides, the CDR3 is TGCGCCAGCATGCCACTAGCGGGGGTAGGCAATGAGCAGTTCTTC.

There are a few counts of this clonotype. CDR3 coding DNA: TGTGCCAGCAGTTGGGCGGGGGACTACGAGCAGTACTTC. This translates into CASSWAGDYEQYF. The rearrangement links TRBV12-3 or TRBV12-4 to TRBJ2-7, with 7 nucleotides matching TRBD2. This CDR3 has 13 residues. V gave up 4 bases and J gave up 3 bases; unmatched junction bases: 3.

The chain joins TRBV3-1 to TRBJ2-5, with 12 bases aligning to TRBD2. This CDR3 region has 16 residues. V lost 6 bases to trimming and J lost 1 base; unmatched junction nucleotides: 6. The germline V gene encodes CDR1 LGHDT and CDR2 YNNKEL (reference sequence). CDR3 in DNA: TGTGCCAGCAGGGAGACGACTAGCGGGGGCCAAGAGACCCAGTACTTC. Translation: CASRETTSGGQETQYF.

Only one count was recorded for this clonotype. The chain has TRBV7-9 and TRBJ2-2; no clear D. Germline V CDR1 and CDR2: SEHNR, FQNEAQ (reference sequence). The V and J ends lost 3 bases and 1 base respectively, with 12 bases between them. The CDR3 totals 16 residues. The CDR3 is CASSLARNGNTGELFF. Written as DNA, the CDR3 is TGTGCCAGCAGCTTGGCGAGAAATGGGAACACCGGGGAGCTGTTTTTT.

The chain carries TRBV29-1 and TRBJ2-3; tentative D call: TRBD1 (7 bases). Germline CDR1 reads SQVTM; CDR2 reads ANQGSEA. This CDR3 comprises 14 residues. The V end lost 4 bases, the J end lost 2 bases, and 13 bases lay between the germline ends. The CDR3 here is CSVVEGAPTDTQYF. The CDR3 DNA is TGCAGCGTTGTGGAGGGGGCCCCCACAGATACGCAGTATTTT.

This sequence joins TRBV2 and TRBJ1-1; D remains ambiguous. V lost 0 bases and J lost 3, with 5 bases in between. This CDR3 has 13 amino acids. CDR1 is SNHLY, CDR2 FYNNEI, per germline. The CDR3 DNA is TGTGCCAGCAGTGAAGCGCTTCACACTGAAGCTTTCTTT. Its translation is CASSEALHTEAFF.

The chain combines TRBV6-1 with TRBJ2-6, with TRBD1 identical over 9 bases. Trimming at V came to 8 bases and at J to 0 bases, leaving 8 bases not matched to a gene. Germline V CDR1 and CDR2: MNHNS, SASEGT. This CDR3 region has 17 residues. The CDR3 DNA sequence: TGTGCCAGCGGCCCCGGGACAGGGCACTCTGGGGCCAACGTCCTGACTTTC. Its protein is CASGPGTGHSGANVLTF.

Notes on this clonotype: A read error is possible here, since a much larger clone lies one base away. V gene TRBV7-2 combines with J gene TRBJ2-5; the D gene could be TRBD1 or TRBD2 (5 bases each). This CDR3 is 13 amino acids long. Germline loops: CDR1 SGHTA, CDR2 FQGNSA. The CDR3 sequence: CAGSRKGMGEQYF. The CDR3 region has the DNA TGTGCCGGCAGCCGCAAGGGGATGGGAGAGCAGTACTTC.

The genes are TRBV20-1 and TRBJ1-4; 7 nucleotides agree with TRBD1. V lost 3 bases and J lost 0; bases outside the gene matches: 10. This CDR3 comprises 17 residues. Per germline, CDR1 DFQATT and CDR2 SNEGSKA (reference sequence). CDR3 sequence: CSASDRQGISTNEKLFF. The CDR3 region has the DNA TGCAGTGCTAGCGACAGACAGGGAATTTCAACTAATGAAAAACTGTTTTTT.

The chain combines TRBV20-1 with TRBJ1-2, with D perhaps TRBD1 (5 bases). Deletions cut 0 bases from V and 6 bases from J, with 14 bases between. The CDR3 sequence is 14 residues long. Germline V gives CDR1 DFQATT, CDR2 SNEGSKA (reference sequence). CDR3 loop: CSARDNGAGNGYTF. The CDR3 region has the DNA TGCAGTGCTAGAGACAACGGGGCAGGGAATGGCTACACCTTC.

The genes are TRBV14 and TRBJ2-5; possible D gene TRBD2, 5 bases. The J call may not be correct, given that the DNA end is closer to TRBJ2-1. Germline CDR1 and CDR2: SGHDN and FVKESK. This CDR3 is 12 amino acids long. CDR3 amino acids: CASSQGGVRQFF. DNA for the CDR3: TGTGCCAGCAGCCAAGGGGGAGTACGGCAGTTCTTC.

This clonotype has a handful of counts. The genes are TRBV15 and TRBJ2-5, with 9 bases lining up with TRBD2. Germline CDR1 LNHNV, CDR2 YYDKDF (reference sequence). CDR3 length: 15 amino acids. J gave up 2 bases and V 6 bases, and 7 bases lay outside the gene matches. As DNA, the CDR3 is TGTGCCACCAGTTTACTAGCGGGCCGACAAGAGACCCAGTACTTC. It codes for CATSLLAGRQETQYF.

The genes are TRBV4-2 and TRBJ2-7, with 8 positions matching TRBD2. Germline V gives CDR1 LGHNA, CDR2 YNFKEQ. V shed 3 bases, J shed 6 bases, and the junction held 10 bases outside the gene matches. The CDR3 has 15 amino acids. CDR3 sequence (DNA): TGTGCCAGCAGCCAGGAACCGGGACTAGACGGCGAGCAGTACTTC. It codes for CASSQEPGLDGEQYF.

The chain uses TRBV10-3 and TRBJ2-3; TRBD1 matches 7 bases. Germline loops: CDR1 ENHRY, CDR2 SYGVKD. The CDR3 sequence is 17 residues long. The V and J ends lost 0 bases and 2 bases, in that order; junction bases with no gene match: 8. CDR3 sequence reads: CAISESAGGTFTDTQYF. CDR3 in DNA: TGTGCCATCAGTGAGTCGGCAGGGGGAACCTTCACAGATACGCAGTATTTT.

This CDR3 reads CASSSQLVDTQYF. The CDR3 DNA reads TGTGCCAGCAGCTCACAACTAGTGGATACGCAGTATTTT. This sequence joins TRBV11-2 and TRBJ2-3; perhaps TRBD2 as D (5 bases). The CDR3 totals 13 residues. Germline-derived CDR1 and CDR2 are SGHAT and FQNNGV. Trimming took 4 bases from V and 6 from J, leaving 11 bases between them.

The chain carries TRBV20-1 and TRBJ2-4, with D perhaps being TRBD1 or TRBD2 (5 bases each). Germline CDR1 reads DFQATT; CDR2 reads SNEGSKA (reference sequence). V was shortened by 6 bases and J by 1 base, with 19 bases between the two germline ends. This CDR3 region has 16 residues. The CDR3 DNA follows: TGCAGTGCCAGGGACGGCCGTGGGATTGCCAAAAACATTCAGTACTTC. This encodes CSARDGRGIAKNIQYF.

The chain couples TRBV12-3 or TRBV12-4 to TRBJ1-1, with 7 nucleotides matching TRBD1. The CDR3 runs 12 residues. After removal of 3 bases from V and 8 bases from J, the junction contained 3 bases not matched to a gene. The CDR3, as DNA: TGTGCCAGCAGTTTTGAACAGGGGGAAGCTTTCTTT. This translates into CASSFEQGEAFF.

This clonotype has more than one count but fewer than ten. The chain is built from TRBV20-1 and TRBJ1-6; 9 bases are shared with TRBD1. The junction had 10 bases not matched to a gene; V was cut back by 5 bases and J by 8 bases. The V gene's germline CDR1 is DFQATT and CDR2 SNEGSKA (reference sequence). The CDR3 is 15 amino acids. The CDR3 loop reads CSARPKGQGYSPLHF. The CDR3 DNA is TGCAGTGCTCGCCCAAAGGGACAGGGCTATTCACCCCTCCACTTT.

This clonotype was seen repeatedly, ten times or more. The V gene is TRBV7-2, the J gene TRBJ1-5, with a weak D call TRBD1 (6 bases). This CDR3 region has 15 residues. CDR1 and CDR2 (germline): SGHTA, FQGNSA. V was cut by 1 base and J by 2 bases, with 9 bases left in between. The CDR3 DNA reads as TGTGCCAGCAGCTTAGGCAGGGGCGGCAATCAGCCCCAGCATTTT. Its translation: CASSLGRGGNQPQHF. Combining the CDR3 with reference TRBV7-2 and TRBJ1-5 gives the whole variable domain GAGVSQSPSNKVTEKGKDVELRCDPISGHTALYWYRQSLGQGLEFLIYFQGNSAPDKSGLPSDRFSAERTGGSVSTLTIQRTQQEDSAVYLCASSLGRGGNQPQHFGDGTRLSIL.

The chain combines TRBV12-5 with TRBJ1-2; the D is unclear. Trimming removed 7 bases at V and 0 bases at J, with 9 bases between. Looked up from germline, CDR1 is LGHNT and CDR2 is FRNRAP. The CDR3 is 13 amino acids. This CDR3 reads CASAGPSNYGYTF. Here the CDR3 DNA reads TGTGCTAGTGCCGGGCCCTCTAACTATGGCTACACCTTC.